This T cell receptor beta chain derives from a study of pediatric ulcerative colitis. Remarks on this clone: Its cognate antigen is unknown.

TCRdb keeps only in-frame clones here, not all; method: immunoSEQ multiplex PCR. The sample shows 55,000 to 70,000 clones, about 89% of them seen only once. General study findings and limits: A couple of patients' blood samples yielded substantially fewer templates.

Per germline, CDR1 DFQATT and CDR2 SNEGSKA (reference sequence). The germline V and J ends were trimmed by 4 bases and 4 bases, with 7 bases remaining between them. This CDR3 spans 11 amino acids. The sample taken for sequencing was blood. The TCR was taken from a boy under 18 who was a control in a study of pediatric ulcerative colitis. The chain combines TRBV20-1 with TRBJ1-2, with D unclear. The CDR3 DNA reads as TGCAGTGCTAATCCCCTCTATGGCTACACCTTC. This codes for CSANPLYGYTF.